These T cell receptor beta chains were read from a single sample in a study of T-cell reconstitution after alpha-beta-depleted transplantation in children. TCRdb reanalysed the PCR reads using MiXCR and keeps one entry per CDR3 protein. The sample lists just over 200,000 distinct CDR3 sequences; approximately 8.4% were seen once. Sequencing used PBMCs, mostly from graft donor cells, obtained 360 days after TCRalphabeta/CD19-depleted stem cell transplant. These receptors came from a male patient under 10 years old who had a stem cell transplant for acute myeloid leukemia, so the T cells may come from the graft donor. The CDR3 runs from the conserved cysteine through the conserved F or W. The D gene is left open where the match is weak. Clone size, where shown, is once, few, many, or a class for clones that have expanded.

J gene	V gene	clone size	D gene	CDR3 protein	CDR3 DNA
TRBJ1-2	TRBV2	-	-	CASSEISAIKASPANYGYTF	TGTGCCAGCAGTGAAATCAGCGCAATTAAAGCCTCTCCGGCTAACTATGGCTACACCTTC
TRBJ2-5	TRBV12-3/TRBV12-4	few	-	CASSLRAETQYF	TGTGCCAGCAGTTTAAGGGCCGAGACCCAGTACTTC
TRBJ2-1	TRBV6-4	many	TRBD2	CASSDTYSGGNYNEQFF	TGTGCCAGCAGTGACACCTATAGCGGGGGCAACTACAATGAGCAGTTCTTC
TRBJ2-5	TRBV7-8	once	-	CASNRRGRLETQYF	TGTGCCAGCAATCGGCGGGGGCGCCTGGAGACCCAGTACTTC
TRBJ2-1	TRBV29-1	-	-	CSVEDQGRAINEQFF	TGCAGCGTTGAGGATCAGGGCAGGGCGATAAATGAGCAGTTCTTC
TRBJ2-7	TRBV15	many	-	CATSRGEGSYYEQYF	TGTGCCACCAGCAGGGGCGAGGGGAGTTACTACGAGCAGTACTTC
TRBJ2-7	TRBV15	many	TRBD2	CATTAAPGLDLHEQYF	TGTGCCACCACCGCCGCACCGGGACTAGATTTGCACGAGCAGTACTTC
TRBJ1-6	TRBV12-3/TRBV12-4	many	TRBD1	CASSWDSSPLHF	TGTGCCAGCAGTTGGGACAGTTCACCCCTCCACTTT
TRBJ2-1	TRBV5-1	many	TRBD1	CASSLIMDRLNEQFF	TGCGCCAGCAGCTTAATAATGGACAGGCTCAATGAGCAGTTCTTC
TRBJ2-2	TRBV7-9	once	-	CASSLGYRTPNTGELFF	TGTGCCAGCAGCTTAGGCTACAGGACTCCGAACACCGGGGAGCTGTTTTTT
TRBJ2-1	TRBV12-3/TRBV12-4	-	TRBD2	CASSSRLAGGPREQFF	TGTGCCAGCAGTTCAAGACTAGCGGGAGGGCCAAGGGAGCAGTTCTTC
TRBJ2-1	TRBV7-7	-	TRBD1	CASSWDRGNEQFF	TGTGCTAGCAGCTGGGACAGGGGCAATGAGCAGTTCTTC
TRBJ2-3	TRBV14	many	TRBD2	CASSPRGGSGGDTQYF	TGTGCCAGCAGCCCCAGAGGGGGTAGCGGGGGAGATACGCAGTATTTT
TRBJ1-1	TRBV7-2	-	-	CASSFNNRNTEAFF	TGTGCCAGCAGCTTTAACAACAGGAACACTGAAGCTTTCTTT
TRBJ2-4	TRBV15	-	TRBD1	CATSREMTGGGKNIQYF	TGTGCCACCAGCAGAGAGATGACAGGGGGCGGCAAAAACATTCAGTACTTC
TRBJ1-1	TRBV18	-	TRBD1	CASSLGTGVLTEAFF	TGTGCCAGCTCACTGGGGACAGGGGTTTTAACTGAAGCTTTCTTT
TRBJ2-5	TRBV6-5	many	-	CASSSPQAQETQYF	TGTGCCAGCAGTTCCCCCCAGGCTCAAGAGACCCAGTACTTC
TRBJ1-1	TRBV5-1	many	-	CASSVEANTEAFF	TGCGCCAGCAGCGTGGAGGCGAACACTGAAGCTTTCTTT
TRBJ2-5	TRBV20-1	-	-	CSAKGVGFWETQYF	TGCAGTGCTAAGGGAGTCGGGTTTTGGGAGACCCAGTACTTC
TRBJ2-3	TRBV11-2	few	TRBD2	CASYTARASGGSTDTQYF	TGTGCCAGCTATACCGCTCGGGCTAGCGGGGGCAGCACAGATACGCAGTATTTT
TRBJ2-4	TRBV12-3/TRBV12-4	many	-	CASTLGQQLNIQYF	TGTGCCAGCACTCTCGGGCAGCAATTAAACATTCAGTACTTC
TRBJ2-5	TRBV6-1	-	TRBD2	CASSPLLAGLTQYF	TGTGCCAGCAGTCCCTTACTAGCGGGGTTGACCCAGTACTTC
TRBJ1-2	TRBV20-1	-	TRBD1	CSRGRGDGYTF	TGCAGCAGGGGGCGCGGGGATGGCTACACCTTC
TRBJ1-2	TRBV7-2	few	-	CASSLAPQKFGYTF	TGTGCCAGCAGCTTAGCCCCACAGAAGTTTGGCTACACCTTC
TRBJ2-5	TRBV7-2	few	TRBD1	CASSLMAGQGETQYF	TGTGCCAGCAGCTTAATGGCTGGACAGGGGGAGACCCAGTACTTC
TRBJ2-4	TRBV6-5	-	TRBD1	CASSYFQQGDNIQYF	TGTGCCAGCAGTTACTTTCAACAGGGGGACAACATTCAGTACTTC
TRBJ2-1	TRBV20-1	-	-	CSAKALTEAYNEQFF	TGCAGTGCTAAGGCCCTGACCGAGGCCTATAATGAGCAGTTCTTC
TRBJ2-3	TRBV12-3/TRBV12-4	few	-	CASSLSESDTQYF	TGTGCCAGCAGTTTATCGGAATCAGATACGCAGTATTTT
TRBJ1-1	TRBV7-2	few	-	CASSVSGTRNTEAFF	TGTGCCAGCAGCGTTTCCGGGACAAGGAACACTGAAGCTTTCTTT
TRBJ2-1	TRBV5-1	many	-	CASGGGSYNEQFF	TGCGCCAGCGGGGGTGGCTCCTACAATGAGCAGTTCTTC
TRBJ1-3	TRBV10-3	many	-	CAISLGNTIYF	TGTGCCATATCCCTGGGAAACACCATATATTTT
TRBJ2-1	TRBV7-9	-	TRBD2	CASSLGLAGGLSNEQFF	TGTGCCAGCAGCTTGGGACTAGCGGGGGGGCTGAGCAATGAGCAGTTCTTC
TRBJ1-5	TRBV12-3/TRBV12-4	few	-	CASSFEGTGNSNQPQHF	TGTGCCAGCAGTTTCGAGGGGACCGGGAATAGCAATCAGCCCCAGCATTTT
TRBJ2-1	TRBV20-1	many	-	CSASSYQSTSYNEQFF	TGCAGTGCTAGCTCATATCAGTCTACCAGCTACAATGAGCAGTTCTTC
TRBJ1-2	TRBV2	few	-	CASSDLGRSLINYGYTF	TGTGCCAGCAGTGATCTGGGACGGTCTCTTATTAACTATGGCTACACCTTC
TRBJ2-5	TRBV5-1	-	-	CASSDPAQSQGRRETQYF	TGCGCCAGCAGCGATCCCGCCCAAAGCCAGGGGCGGCGAGAGACCCAGTACTTC
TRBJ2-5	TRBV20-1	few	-	CSALGREETQYF	TGCAGTGCCTTAGGCAGGGAAGAGACCCAGTACTTC
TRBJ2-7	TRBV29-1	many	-	CSVLVGDEQYF	TGCAGCGTTTTGGTGGGGGACGAGCAGTACTTC
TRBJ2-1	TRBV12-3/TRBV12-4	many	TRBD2	CASSFAGTSGRYEQFF	TGTGCCAGCAGTTTCGCGGGGACTAGCGGGAGATATGAGCAGTTCTTC
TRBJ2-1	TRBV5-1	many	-	CASTQLGGSYNEQFF	TGCGCCAGCACCCAACTAGGGGGCTCCTACAATGAGCAGTTCTTC
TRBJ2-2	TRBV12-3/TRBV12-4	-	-	CASSPLPVGLGTGELFF	TGTGCCAGCAGTCCACTCCCAGTAGGGCTGGGCACCGGGGAGCTGTTTTTT
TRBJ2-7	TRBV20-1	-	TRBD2	CTSLKGLREGFEGNEQYF	TGCACCTCCCTCAAGGGGTTGCGGGAGGGATTCGAGGGAAACGAGCAGTACTTC
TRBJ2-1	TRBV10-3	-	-	CAIGPGLPRSNEQFF	TGTGCCATCGGCCCCGGACTACCTCGCAGCAATGAGCAGTTCTTC
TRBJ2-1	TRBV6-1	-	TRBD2	CASSLAGASSYNEQFF	TGTGCCAGCAGTCTAGCGGGGGCGAGCTCCTACAATGAGCAGTTCTTC
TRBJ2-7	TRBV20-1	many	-	CSARPGPLYEQYF	TGCAGTGCTCGCCCGGGACCCCTCTACGAGCAGTACTTC
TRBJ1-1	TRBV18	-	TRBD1	CASSSDRGTEAFF	TGTGCCAGCTCGTCTGACAGGGGCACTGAAGCTTTCTTT
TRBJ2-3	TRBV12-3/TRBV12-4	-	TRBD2	CASSFGGSGWDTQYF	TGTGCCAGCAGTTTCGGCGGGAGCGGTTGGGATACGCAGTATTTT
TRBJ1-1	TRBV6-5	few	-	CASSYGARGTEAFF	TGTGCCAGCAGTTACGGGGCCAGAGGCACTGAAGCTTTCTTT
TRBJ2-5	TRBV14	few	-	CASSQGRGLSQETQYF	TGTGCCAGCAGCCAAGGGAGGGGCCTGTCACAAGAGACCCAGTACTTC
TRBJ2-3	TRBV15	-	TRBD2	CATSRGIAGGTDTQYF	TGTGCCACCAGCAGAGGGATAGCGGGAGGCACAGATACGCAGTATTTT
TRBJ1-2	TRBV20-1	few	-	CSARARLKPDYGYTF	TGCAGTGCTAGAGCCCGGCTTAAACCAGACTATGGCTACACCTTC
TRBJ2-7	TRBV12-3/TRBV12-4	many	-	CASSLKRHSYEQYF	TGTGCCAGCAGTTTAAAGCGGCACTCCTACGAGCAGTACTTC
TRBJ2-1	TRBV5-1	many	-	CASPKSVGAYNEQFF	TGCGCCAGCCCAAAATCGGTGGGCGCCTACAATGAGCAGTTCTTC